Presented here are 25 T cell receptor beta chains from one specimen sequenced in a study of blood T cell repertoires in COVID-19. Using immunoSEQ multiplex PCR, the repertoire was profiled, and TCRdb retains in-frame clones only, with some absent. Among 250,000 to 400,000 clones listed, under 90% were seen once. Sequencing was carried out using PBMCs or T cells enriched from blood (not recorded which). These receptors all come from a man aged 60-69 years who had recovered from COVID-19.

The V gene is TRBV3-1 (or the pseudogene TRBV3-2), the J gene TRBJ1-3; D not resolved. CDR1 is LGHDT, CDR2 YNNKEL, per germline (reference sequence). The germline V and J ends were trimmed by 6 bases and 0 bases, with 18 bases remaining between them. The CDR3 is 17 amino acids. CDR3 sequence: CASSLLSTSASGNTIYF. The CDR3 DNA is TGTGCCAGCAGTCTCTTGAGCACCTCTGCCTCTGGAAACACCATATATTTT.

This clone was detected only once. The chain joins TRBV2 to TRBJ1-2; 10 bases are shared with TRBD1. The CDR3 is 14 residues long. Unmatched junction bases numbered 2, after V lost 4 bases and J lost 3 bases. Germline V gene lookup returns CDR1 SNHLY and CDR2 FYNNEI. The DNA of the CDR3 is TGTGCCAGCAGTGGACAGGGGGCCGACTATGGCTACACCTTC. Translated: CASSGQGADYGYTF.

This chain joins TRBV7-3 and TRBJ2-2, with TRBD2 as a possible D gene (6 bases). The CDR3 extends over 15 amino acids. Trimming left V 2 bases short and J 0 bases short, with 7 bases between. Germline V gives CDR1 SGHTA, CDR2 FQGTGA. Here the CDR3 DNA reads TGTGCCAGCAGCTTATGGGGGGCGAACACCGGGGAGCTGTTTTTT. Its translation: CASSLWGANTGELFF.

This chain uses TRBV9 with TRBJ2-1; 14 bases align to TRBD2. Germline CDR1 reads SGDLS; CDR2 reads YYNGEE. The CDR3 is 16 amino acids. The junction had 5 bases not matched to a gene; V was cut back by 2 bases and J by 7 bases. CDR3 amino acids: CASSVGTSGSRNEQFF. For the CDR3, the DNA is TGTGCCAGCAGCGTTGGGACTAGCGGGAGTCGAAATGAGCAGTTCTTC.

This clone was counted only a few times. The genes are TRBV5-1 and TRBJ2-1; possible D gene TRBD1, 5 bases. V was pared by 4 bases and J by 7 bases, with 21 bases between. The CDR3 is 16 residues long. Germline V gene sequence: CDR1 SGHRS, CDR2 YFSETQ. The CDR3 sequence is CASSPLGRTKWNEQFF. CDR3 sequence (DNA): TGCGCCAGCAGCCCCTTGGGGCGAACAAAATGGAATGAGCAGTTCTTC.

V gene TRBV5-4 combines with J gene TRBJ2-7, with TRBD1 as a possible D gene (5 bases). V was clipped by 3 bases and J by 5 bases, with 15 bases between them. CDR1 is SGHNT, CDR2 YYREEE, per germline (reference sequence). The CDR3 runs to 14 residues. The CDR3 reads CASSSRQQADEQYF. In DNA form, the CDR3 reads TGTGCCAGCAGCTCAAGACAGCAGGCAGACGAGCAGTACTTC.

The CDR3 reads CASSPRTGVYNSPLHF. The CDR3 bases are TGTGCCAGCAGTCCTCGGACAGGGGTCTATAATTCACCCCTCCACTTT. The chain is built from TRBV27 and TRBJ1-6, with 9 nucleotides matching TRBD1. V shed 5 bases and J 3 bases; nucleotides not matched to a gene: 5. Germline-derived CDR1 and CDR2 are MNHEY and SMNVEV (reference sequence). The CDR3 runs to 16 residues.

This rearrangement joins TRBV28 to TRBJ1-2; D unclear. Germline V gene sequence: CDR1 MDHEN, CDR2 SYDVKM. V was shortened by 10 bases and J by 2 bases, with 8 bases between the two germline ends. The CDR3 contains 11 residues. The CDR3 loop reads CATGINYGYTF. CDR3 nucleotides: TGTGCCACCGGGATCAACTATGGCTACACCTTC.

The rearrangement uses TRBV20-1 and TRBJ2-5, with TRBD1 identical over 8 bases. The CDR3 sequence is 11 residues long. Germline CDR1 DFQATT, CDR2 SNEGSKA (reference sequence). The DNA for the CDR3 is TGCTGCAGGGGGCGAGGGGAGACCCAGTACTTC. Residues: CCRGRGETQYF.

The chain has TRBV27 and TRBJ2-5; 7 nucleotides align to TRBD2. The CDR3 runs 17 residues. V shed 5 bases, J shed 5 bases, and the junction held 17 bases outside the gene matches. Germline lookup yields CDR1 MNHEY and CDR2 SMNVEV (reference sequence). CDR3 amino acids: CASSPVPGGGVRETQYF. The CDR3 DNA sequence: TGTGCCAGCAGTCCGGTTCCGGGAGGAGGGGTCAGGGAGACCCAGTACTTC.

Only a few counts were recorded for this clone. The V call is TRBV5-6, the J call TRBJ1-6; perhaps TRBD1 as D (6 bases). V lost 1 base to trimming and J lost 3 bases, with 11 bases between them. CDR3 length: 16 amino acids. Germline loops: CDR1 SGHDT, CDR2 YYEEEE. The DNA for the CDR3 is TGTGCCAGCAGCTTGTTAACAGGGTACTATAATTCACCCCTCCACTTT. Translating it yields CASSLLTGYYNSPLHF.

V is TRBV19 and J is TRBJ2-1; 7 positions agree with TRBD2. The CDR3 totals 18 residues. The junction had 17 bases not matched to a gene; V was cut back by 1 base and J by 8 bases. The germline V gene encodes CDR1 LNHDA and CDR2 SQIVND (reference sequence). The CDR3 spells CASSIGWVGGSIVHEQFF. The CDR3 region has the DNA TGTGCCAGTAGTATAGGCTGGGTAGGCGGGAGTATTGTCCATGAGCAGTTCTTC.

The chain joins TRBV19 to TRBJ1-2; no clear D gene. There are 15 residues in the CDR3. Germline V gene lookup returns CDR1 LNHDA and CDR2 SQIVND (reference sequence). V was pared by 2 bases and J by 0 bases, with 10 bases between. This chain's CDR3 is CASSILPSSNYGYTF. CDR3 nucleotides: TGTGCCAGTAGTATACTCCCGAGTTCTAACTATGGCTACACCTTC.

V is TRBV28 and J is TRBJ2-3, with a possible D match to TRBD1 (6 bases). Germline V CDR1 and CDR2: MDHEN, SYDVKM. The CDR3 contains 15 residues. V was shortened by 8 bases and J by 6 bases, with 21 bases between the two germline ends. The CDR3 DNA sequence: TGTGCCAGCGGTTCTCCCGCAGGGACAAGGGATACGCAGTATTTT. Translating it yields CASGSPAGTRDTQYF.

The chain carries TRBV6-5 and TRBJ1-5; possibly TRBD1 for D (5 bases). This CDR3 is 13 amino acids long. Germline V gene sequence: CDR1 MNHEY, CDR2 SVGAGI. Trimming removed 2 bases from V and 4 bases from J, with 6 bases in between. CDR3 in amino acids: CASSYGQNQPQHF. CDR3 coding DNA: TGTGCCAGCAGTTACGGACAAAATCAGCCCCAGCATTTT.

The CDR3 sequence: CASSIGQRNTEAFF. The DNA for the CDR3 is TGTGCCAGCAGCATCGGACAGAGGAACACTGAAGCTTTCTTT. V usage is TRBV7-9 and J usage is TRBJ1-1; D might be TRBD1 (6 bases). V was pared by 5 bases and J by 1 base, with 11 bases between. CDR1 and CDR2 (germline): SEHNR, FQNEAQ (reference sequence). The CDR3 length is 14 residues.

The chain has TRBV4-2 and TRBJ2-3; 8 nucleotides match TRBD2. The germline gives CDR1 LGHNA, CDR2 YNFKEQ. The CDR3 contains 17 residues. V lost 0 bases to trimming and J lost 0 bases; unmatched junction nucleotides: 5. This CDR3 reads CASSQEGGGRSTDTQYF. In DNA, the CDR3 is TGTGCCAGCAGCCAAGAGGGCGGGGGGCGTAGCACAGATACGCAGTATTTT.

This rearrangement joins TRBV19 to TRBJ1-2, with 8 bases fitting TRBD1. Germline trimming cut 5 bases from V and 7 bases from J; bases unmatched to any gene: 3. The CDR3 spans 12 residues. The germline CDR1 and CDR2 sequences are LNHDA and SQIVND (reference sequence). CDR3 DNA sequence: TGTGCCAGTAGTCGCCAGGGGGCTGGCTACACCTTC. This translates into CASSRQGAGYTF.

The CDR3 bases are TGCGCCAGCAGCCCGGGACATCTGAGCTCTGGGGCCAACGTCCTGACTTTC. Residues: CASSPGHLSSGANVLTF. The chain is built from TRBV5-1 and TRBJ2-6; the D gene is possibly TRBD1 (6 bases). The CDR3 has 17 residues. Germline CDR1 is SGHRS and CDR2 is YFSETQ. Trimming stripped 4 bases from V and 0 bases from J, with 14 bases between.

The chain carries TRBV9 and TRBJ1-2; possibly TRBD1 for D (6 bases). This CDR3 has 14 amino acids. Deletions cut 4 bases from V and 11 bases from J, with 21 bases between. Germline loops: CDR1 SGDLS, CDR2 YYNGEE. CDR3 coding DNA: TGTGCCAGCAGCCTCGCGCTGAGGGGGACGTCGTACACCTTC. It is translated as CASSLALRGTSYTF.

This chain's CDR3 is CATSDSRLAGVSEQFF. The CDR3 DNA follows: TGTGCCACCAGTGATTCTCGACTAGCGGGAGTTTCTGAGCAGTTCTTC. The J gene is TRBJ2-1, the V gene TRBV24-1, with 12 bases matching TRBD2. V lost 2 bases to trimming and J lost 9 bases; unmatched junction nucleotides: 7. CDR3 length: 16 amino acids. The germline gives CDR1 KGHDR, CDR2 SFDVKD.

The V and J genes are TRBV18 and TRBJ1-3; D gene unclear. V lost 5 bases and J 0 bases, leaving 8 bases between the germline ends. In germline, CDR1 is KGHSH, CDR2 LQKENI. This CDR3 contains 14 residues. The CDR3 DNA is TGTGCCAGCTCAGAGGGCGCCTCTGGAAACACCATATATTTT. The encoded protein is CASSEGASGNTIYF.

The J gene is TRBJ2-2, the V gene TRBV9; 10 nucleotides align to TRBD2. Germline V gives CDR1 SGDLS, CDR2 YYNGEE. This CDR3 comprises 17 residues. V lost 1 base, J lost 1 base, and 4 bases stayed unmatched. This chain's CDR3 is CASSVRRTSGNTGELFF. The DNA of the CDR3 is TGTGCCAGCAGCGTAAGGAGGACTAGCGGGAACACCGGGGAGCTGTTTTTT.

This chain connects TRBV5-1 to TRBJ2-7; possible D gene TRBD1, 6 bases. V was pared by 4 bases and J by 6 bases, with 11 bases between. The CDR3 contains 12 residues. CDR1 is SGHRS and CDR2 is YFSETQ in the germline V gene. In DNA form, the CDR3 reads TGCGCCAGCAGCCCGGACAGTCTCGAGCAGTACTTC. Encoded protein: CASSPDSLEQYF. Based on the CDR3 plus reference TRBV5-1 and TRBJ2-7, the full variable domain is KAGVTQTPRYLIKTRGQQVTLSCSPISGHRSVSWYQQTPGQGLQFLFEYFSETQRNKGNFPGRFSGRQFSNSRSEMNVSTLELGDSALYLCASSPDSLEQYFGPGTRLTVT.

The rearrangement joins TRBV7-2 to TRBJ2-7; a weak D match, TRBD1 (6 bases). The CDR3 is 14 amino acids. Germline CDR1 and CDR2: SGHTA and FQGNSA. Trimming removed 4 bases at V and 3 bases at J, with 13 bases between. DNA of the CDR3: TGTGCCAGCAGCTCTTCTACAGGGAGCTACGAGCAGTACTTC. Amino acid sequence: CASSSSTGSYEQYF.